A selection of T cell receptor beta chains follows, all from one sample in a study of molecular identifiers for immune sequencing clone quantification. TCRdb reprocessed the PCR reads with MiXCR, giving one entry per CDR3 protein. The data contain approximately 550,000 distinct CDR3 sequences, about 22% of them singletons. Sequenced: naive CD8+ T cells from blood, with Jurkat cell RNA spiked in. All receptors derive from a human donor in good health. Some libraries in this study had Jurkat cell RNA spiked in. Both conserved end residues are part of each CDR3. The D gene is left open where the match is weak. Size is stated for part of the rows, as once, few or many counts, or as a class when the clone is expanded.

many | TRBJ1-1 | TRBV4-3 | NA | 15 | CASSQDNRMNTEAFF | TGCGCCAGCAGCCAAGATAACAGGATGAACACTGAAGCTTTCTTT
NA | TRBJ2-3 | TRBV9 | NA | 16 | CASSVVGSASTDTRYF | TGTGCCAGCAGCGTAGTGGGCAGTGCTAGCACAGATACGCGGTATTTT
many | TRBJ2-6 | TRBV3-1 | NA | 16 | CASSQPGSSGANVLTF | TGTGCCAGCAGCCAACCGGGATCCTCTGGGGCCAACGTCCTGACTTTC
NA | TRBJ2-4 | TRBV27 | NA | 18 | CASSLVGRARQAKNIQYF | TGTGCCAGCAGTTTGGTAGGAAGAGCTCGTCAAGCCAAAAACATTCAGTACTTC
NA | TRBJ1-3 | TRBV7-9 | NA | 16 | CASNSHEGATGNTIYF | TGTGCCAGCAACTCCCACGAGGGCGCGACTGGAAACACCATATATTTT
many | TRBJ1-2 | TRBV12-3/TRBV12-4 | NA | 13 | CASSPGLLDGYTF | TGTGCCAGCAGTCCCGGACTCTTAGATGGCTACACCTTC
few | TRBJ2-3 | TRBV27 | TRBD2 | 16 | CASSWLAGGVGDTQYF | TGTGCCAGCAGTTGGCTAGCGGGAGGTGTCGGAGATACGCAGTATTTT
NA | TRBJ1-1 | TRBV19 | NA | 15 | CASSTIKEGNTEAFF | TGTGCCAGTAGTACTATTAAAGAGGGGAACACTGAAGCTTTCTTT
many | TRBJ1-6 | TRBV28 | NA | 14 | CASSYRGNNSPLHF | TGTGCCAGCAGTTACCGGGGTAATAATTCACCCCTCCACTTT
few | TRBJ1-1 | TRBV10-3 | NA | 15 | CAISDHGIYEEEAFF | TGTGCCATCAGTGATCACGGGATTTACGAGGAGGAAGCTTTCTTT
few | TRBJ2-2 | TRBV7-9 | NA | 14 | CASSSWAGTGELFF | TGTGCCAGCAGCTCCTGGGCGGGCACCGGGGAGCTGTTTTTT
NA | TRBJ2-5 | TRBV27 | NA | 15 | CASSLTGTLFETQYF | TGTGCCAGCAGTTTAACAGGGACCCTGTTCGAGACCCAGTACTTC
NA | TRBJ2-7 | TRBV7-6 | TRBD2 | 16 | CASSWTSGSGNYEQYF | TGTGCCAGCAGTTGGACTAGCGGGAGCGGTAATTACGAGCAGTACTTC
many | TRBJ1-3 | TRBV20-1 | NA | 14 | CSAREKVSGNTIYF | TGCAGTGCTAGAGAAAAAGTCTCTGGAAACACCATATATTTT
NA | TRBJ1-1 | TRBV4-1 | NA | 14 | CASSHRDLGTEAFF | TGCGCCAGCAGCCACCGAGACTTGGGTACTGAAGCTTTCTTT
few | TRBJ2-3 | TRBV7-6 | TRBD2 | 17 | CASSPRESGRSTDTRYF | TGTGCCAGCAGCCCCCGAGAGAGCGGGAGGAGCACAGATACGCGGTATTTT
many | TRBJ2-1 | TRBV7-9 | NA | 10 | CASSLDDQFF | TGTGCCAGCAGCTTAGATGATCAGTTCTTC
NA | TRBJ2-1 | TRBV11-2 | NA | 18 | CASSQPGRLNIQYNEQFF | TGTGCCAGCAGCCAGCCGGGACGGTTAAATATCCAATACAATGAGCAGTTCTTC
NA | TRBJ1-1 | TRBV25-1 | NA | 15 | CASRNSGGLNTEAFF | TGTGCCAGCAGGAATAGTGGGGGATTGAACACTGAAGCTTTCTTT
NA | TRBJ2-3 | TRBV20-1 | TRBD1 | 16 | CSASPLGQASTDTQYF | TGCAGTGCTTCTCCCCTGGGACAGGCTAGCACAGATACGCAGTATTTT
few | TRBJ1-1 | TRBV7-6 | NA | 14 | CASSRGEKSAEAFF | TGTGCCAGCAGCCGGGGGGAGAAGAGCGCTGAAGCTTTCTTT
few | TRBJ2-2 | TRBV27 | NA | 14 | CASSFGAVTGELFF | TGTGCCAGCAGTTTTGGGGCGGTCACCGGGGAGCTGTTTTTT
NA | TRBJ2-3 | TRBV9 | TRBD2 | 20 | CVSSSKGLAGLKTSTGTQYF | TGTGTCAGCAGCTCCAAGGGACTAGCGGGACTTAAGACTAGCACAGGTACGCAGTATTTT
few | TRBJ2-5 | TRBV27 | NA | 12 | CASSAKQETQYF | TGTGCCAGCAGTGCCAAGCAAGAGACCCAGTACTTC
NA | TRBJ2-7 | TRBV7-2 | NA | 14 | CASSSAGPLYEQYF | TGTGCCAGCAGCTCAGCAGGGCCATTGTACGAGCAGTACTTC
NA | TRBJ2-1 | TRBV4-1 | TRBD1 | 15 | CASSHEPTGRNEQFF | TGCGCCAGCAGCCACGAACCGACAGGGCGCAATGAGCAGTTCTTC
many | TRBJ2-6 | TRBV28 | NA | 15 | CAINGRPSGANVLTF | TGTGCCATCAATGGAAGACCTTCTGGGGCCAACGTCCTGACTTTC